These 12 T cell receptor beta chains originate from one sample sequenced in a study of OX40 agonist ivuxolimab in advanced cancers. Here immunoSEQ multiplex PCR was the method, and the copy in TCRdb shows in-frame clones only, minus some. Seen here are 40,000 to 60,000 clones, approximately 92% observed once, and the top ten hold approximately 25%. This specimen consisted of CD4+ or CD8+ T cells sorted from blood, obtained in a trial of the OX40 agonist ivuxolimab. All receptors come from an adult with an advanced solid tumor such as melanoma, head and neck, liver or kidney cancer.

The chain recombines TRBV4-3 with TRBJ2-2; D not certain. CDR1 and CDR2 (germline): LGHNA, YSLEER. The CDR3 runs 15 residues. Trimming took 6 bases from V and 2 from J, leaving 13 bases between them. The CDR3, as DNA: TGCGCCAGCAGGACCGACCCGGTAAACACCGGGGAGCTGTTTTTT. The encoded protein is CASRTDPVNTGELFF.

The chain recombines TRBV28 with TRBJ1-5; no reliable D call. Germline CDR1 and CDR2: MDHEN and SYDVKM. The CDR3 is 12 amino acids. V dropped 6 bases and J dropped 10 bases, with 13 bases sitting between them. CDR3 region: CASSPPGSPQHF. The CDR3 nucleotides read TGTGCCAGCAGCCCGCCGGGAAGTCCCCAGCATTTT.

V is TRBV5-6 and J is TRBJ1-4; D perhaps matches TRBD1 (5 bases). V gave up 3 bases and J gave up 0 bases, with 12 bases separating them. Germline V lookup: CDR1 SGHDT, CDR2 YYEEEE. The CDR3 consists of 16 residues. The CDR3 reads CASSSGPGATNEKLFF. In DNA form, the CDR3 reads TGTGCCAGCAGCTCGGGACCCGGCGCAACTAATGAAAAACTGTTTTTT.

The CDR3 spells CASSSPTRGDYNEQFF. For the CDR3, the DNA is TGTGCCAGCAGTTCTCCTACTAGAGGTGACTACAATGAGCAGTTCTTC. The chain combines TRBV13 with TRBJ2-1; TRBD2 might be the D (5 bases). CDR1 PRHDT and CDR2 FYEKMQ come from the germline V gene (reference sequence). The length of the CDR3 is 16 residues. Trimming left V 6 bases short and J 3 bases short, with 18 bases between.

V is TRBV12-2 and J is TRBJ2-7; TRBD1 is the table's D call and was not checked against the DNA. TRBV12-2 is deemed a pseudogene. The CDR3 runs 13 residues. The CDR3 loop reads CASRLYRVYEQYF. The CDR3 nucleotides are TGTGCAAGTCGCTTATACAGGGTCTACGAGCAGTACTTC.

The chain uses TRBV9 and TRBJ2-3; no reliable D call. In germline, CDR1 is SGDLS, CDR2 YYNGEE. The CDR3 is made up of 15 amino acids. V lost 0 bases, J lost 6 bases, and 14 bases lay in between. This CDR3 is CASSVGGSTMDTQYF. The CDR3 DNA follows: TGTGCCAGCAGCGTAGGCGGCAGCACAATGGATACGCAGTATTTT. Supplemented by reference TRBV9 and TRBJ2-3, the full variable domain reads DSGVTQTPKHLITATGQRVTLRCSPRSGDLSVYWYQQSLDQGLQFLIQYYNGEERAKGNILERFSAQQFPDLHSELNLSSLELGDSALYFCASSVGGSTMDTQYFGPGTRLTVL.

V and J are TRBV4-3 and TRBJ1-2; D call uncertain. The CDR3 has 14 amino acids. Per germline, CDR1 LGHNA and CDR2 YSLEER. Trimming took 1 base from V and 0 from J, leaving 6 bases between them. The CDR3 DNA is TGCGCCAGCAGCCAAGGACTCGCTAACTATGGCTACACCTTC. Protein: CASSQGLANYGYTF.

The rearrangement links TRBV19 to TRBJ1-5; 9 nucleotides align to TRBD1. The CDR3 extends over 15 amino acids. Unmatched junction bases numbered 11, after V lost 7 bases and J lost 7 bases. Germline values: CDR1 LNHDA, CDR2 SQIVND (reference sequence). The CDR3 nucleotides read TGTGCCAGTAATGACCCGGGACAGGGCCAGCAGCCCCAGCATTTT. It specifies CASNDPGQGQQPQHF.

The V and J genes are TRBV9 and TRBJ2-1; D is ambiguous. This CDR3 is 12 amino acids long. Trimming took off 5 bases at V and 4 bases at J, with 7 bases between the two ends. From germline, CDR1 is SGDLS and CDR2 YYNGEE. CDR3 nucleotide sequence: TGTGCCAGCAGGGGCCCTTACAATGAGCAGTTCTTC. This codes for CASRGPYNEQFF.

The chain joins TRBV9 to TRBJ2-1, with TRBD1 matching 10 bases. The germline V gene has CDR1 SGDLS and CDR2 YYNGEE. This CDR3 region has 14 residues. V trimming: 2 bases; J trimming: 9 bases; junction bases outside the gene matches: 5. The CDR3 sequence is CASSVGDRGIEQFF. In nucleotides, the CDR3 is TGTGCCAGCAGCGTCGGGGACAGGGGAATTGAGCAGTTCTTC.

The chain recombines TRBV6-1 with TRBJ2-7; TRBD1 agrees at 11 bases. J lost 6 bases, V lost 4 bases, and 8 bases had no gene match. The CDR3 totals 15 residues. The germline gives CDR1 MNHNS, CDR2 SASEGT. The chain's CDR3 is CASSADRGLTGEQYF. Here the CDR3 DNA reads TGTGCCAGCAGTGCGGACAGGGGGCTTACTGGCGAGCAGTACTTC.

The chain has TRBV2 and TRBJ2-1, with TRBD2 matching over 10 bases. Germline CDR1 SNHLY, CDR2 FYNNEI. V lost 6 bases to trimming and J lost 8 bases; unmatched junction nucleotides: 10. The CDR3 length is 15 residues. The CDR3 spells CASSDPSSGSDEQFF. In DNA form, the CDR3 reads TGTGCCAGCAGCGATCCTTCTAGCGGGAGCGATGAGCAGTTCTTC.